This passage covers 2 T cell receptor beta chains from one sample sequenced in a study of blood T cell repertoires in COVID-19. Sequencing used immunoSEQ multiplex PCR; TCRdb keeps in-frame clones, though not all of them. The sample has tens of thousands of clones; about 90% are singletons. The sequenced sample consisted of peripheral blood. Source of these receptors: a man aged 45-65 years with acute or convalescent COVID-19.

This chain connects TRBV29-1 to TRBJ2-1, with 9 bases lining up with TRBD2. The CDR3 runs 21 residues. J gave up 0 bases and V 2 bases, and 20 bases lay outside the gene matches. The germline gives CDR1 SQVTM, CDR2 ANQGSEA. The DNA for the CDR3 is TGCAGCGTTGAACTGTGGGAGGCGGGAGGGATAAGATCAAGCTCCTACAATGAGCAGTTCTTC. Encoded protein: CSVELWEAGGIRSSSYNEQFF.

V is TRBV28 and J is TRBJ1-5, with D hard to call. Germline V gene lookup returns CDR1 MDHEN and CDR2 SYDVKM. V was shortened by 3 bases and J by 4 bases, with 4 bases between the two germline ends. CDR3 size: 12 residues. DNA for the CDR3: TGTGCCAGCAGTTTCGGGAATCAGCCCCAGCATTTT. Its protein product is CASSFGNQPQHF.